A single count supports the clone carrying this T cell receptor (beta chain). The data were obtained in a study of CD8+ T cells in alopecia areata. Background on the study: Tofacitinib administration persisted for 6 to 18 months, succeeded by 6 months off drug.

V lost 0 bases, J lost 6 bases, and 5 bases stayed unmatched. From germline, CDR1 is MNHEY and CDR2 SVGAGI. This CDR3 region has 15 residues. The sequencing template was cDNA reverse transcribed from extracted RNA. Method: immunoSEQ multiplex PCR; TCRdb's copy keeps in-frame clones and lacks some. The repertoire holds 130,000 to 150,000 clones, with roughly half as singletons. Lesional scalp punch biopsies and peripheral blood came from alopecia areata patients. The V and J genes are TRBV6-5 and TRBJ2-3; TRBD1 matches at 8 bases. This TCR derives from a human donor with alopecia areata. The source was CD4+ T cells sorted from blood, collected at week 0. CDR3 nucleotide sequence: TGTGCCAGCAGTTACTCGCACAGGGGGTTTGATACGCAGTATTTT. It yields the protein CASSYSHRGFDTQYF.